This T cell receptor beta chain emerged from a study of CD8+CD57+ T cells in acquired aplastic anemia. Flow cytometry had shown expanded CD8+CD57+ cells in the patients chosen for sequencing. It was genomic DNA that served as the template for profiling TCR beta VDJ and CDR3. TCRdb itself ran the reads through MiXCR, one entry per CDR3 protein. Of 180,000 or so distinct CDR3 sequences in the sample, under 50% were seen once. There are many counts of this clonotype. Germline CDR1 is DFQATT and CDR2 is SNEGSKA (reference sequence). The length of the CDR3 is 14 residues. V gave up 3 bases and J gave up 3 bases, with 14 bases separating them.

This receptor was taken from a human donor with aplastic anemia. Specimen: sorted CD4+, CD8+, or CD8+CD57+ T cells (not recorded which) from PBMCs. The chain employs TRBV20-1 and TRBJ1-2, with D tentatively TRBD1 (6 bases). CDR3 sequence: CSARVLPGDYGYTF. CDR3 nucleotide sequence: TGCAGTGCTAGGGTATTGCCAGGGGACTATGGCTACACCTTC.